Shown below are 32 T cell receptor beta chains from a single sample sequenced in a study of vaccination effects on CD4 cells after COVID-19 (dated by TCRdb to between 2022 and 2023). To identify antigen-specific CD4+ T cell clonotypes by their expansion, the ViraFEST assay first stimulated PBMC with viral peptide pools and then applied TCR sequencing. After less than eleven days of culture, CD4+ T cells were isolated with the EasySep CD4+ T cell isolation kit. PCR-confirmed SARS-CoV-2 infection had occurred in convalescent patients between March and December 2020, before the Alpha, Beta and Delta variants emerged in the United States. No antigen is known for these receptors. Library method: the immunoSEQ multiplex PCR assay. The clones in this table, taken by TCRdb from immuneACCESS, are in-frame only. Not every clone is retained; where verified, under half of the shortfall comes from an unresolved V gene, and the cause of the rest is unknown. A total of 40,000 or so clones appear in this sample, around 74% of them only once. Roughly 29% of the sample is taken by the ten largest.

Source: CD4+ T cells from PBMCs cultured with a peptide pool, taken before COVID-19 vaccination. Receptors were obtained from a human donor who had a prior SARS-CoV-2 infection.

The CDR3 region has the DNA TGTGCCAGCTCACCACGCCTCGGATCGAACACCGGGGAGCTGTTTTTT. Translating gives CASSPRLGSNTGELFF. The V gene is TRBV18, the J gene TRBJ2-2; D ambiguous. Trimming stripped 1 base from V and 0 bases from J, with 9 bases between. This CDR3 has 16 residues. Per the germline V gene, CDR1 is KGHSH and CDR2 is LQKENI.

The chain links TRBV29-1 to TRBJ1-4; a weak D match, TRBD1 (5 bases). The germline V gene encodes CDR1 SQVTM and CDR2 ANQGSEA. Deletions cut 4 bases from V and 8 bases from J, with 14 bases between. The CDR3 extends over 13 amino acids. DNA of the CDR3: TGCAGCGTTGGCGATAGGGGAAAGGAAAAACTGTTTTTT. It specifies CSVGDRGKEKLFF.

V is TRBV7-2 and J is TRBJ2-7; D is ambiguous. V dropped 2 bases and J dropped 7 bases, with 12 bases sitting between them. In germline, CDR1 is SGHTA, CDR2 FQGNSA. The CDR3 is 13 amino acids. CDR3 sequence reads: CASSLFSSGEQYF. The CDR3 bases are TGTGCCAGCAGCTTATTCTCCTCTGGTGAGCAGTACTTC.

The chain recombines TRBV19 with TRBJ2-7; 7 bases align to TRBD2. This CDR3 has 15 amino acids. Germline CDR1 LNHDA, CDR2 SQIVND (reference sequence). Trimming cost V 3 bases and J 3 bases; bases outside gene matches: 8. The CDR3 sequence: CASSIQSAGSYEQYF. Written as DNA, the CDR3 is TGTGCCAGTAGTATTCAGTCAGCGGGGAGCTACGAGCAGTACTTC. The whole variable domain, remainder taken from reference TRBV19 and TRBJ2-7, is DGGITQSPKYLFRKEGQNVTLSCEQNLNHDAMYWYRQDPGQGLRLIYYSQIVNDFQKGDIAEGYSVSREKKESFPLTVTSAQKNPTAFYLCASSIQSAGSYEQYFGPGTRLTVT.

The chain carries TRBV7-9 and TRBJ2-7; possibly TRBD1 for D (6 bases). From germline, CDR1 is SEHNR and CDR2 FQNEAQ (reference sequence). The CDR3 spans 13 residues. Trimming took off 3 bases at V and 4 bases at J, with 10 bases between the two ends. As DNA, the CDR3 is TGTGCCAGCAGCTTTAACAGGGATTACGAGCAGTACTTC. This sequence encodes CASSFNRDYEQYF.

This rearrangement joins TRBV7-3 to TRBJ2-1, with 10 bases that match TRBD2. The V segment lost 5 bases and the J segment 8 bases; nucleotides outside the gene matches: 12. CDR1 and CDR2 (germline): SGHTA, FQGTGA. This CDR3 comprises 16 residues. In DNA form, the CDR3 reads TGTGCCAGCAGCCCCCAGGCTAGCGGGAGTGGGTATGAGCAGTTCTTC. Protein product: CASSPQASGSGYEQFF.

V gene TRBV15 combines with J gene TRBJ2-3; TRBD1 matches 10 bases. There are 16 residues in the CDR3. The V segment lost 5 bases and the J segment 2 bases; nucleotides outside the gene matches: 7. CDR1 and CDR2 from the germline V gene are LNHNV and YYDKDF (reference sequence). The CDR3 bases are TGTGCCACCAGCGACAGGGACAGGGGTTACACAGATACGCAGTATTTT. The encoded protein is CATSDRDRGYTDTQYF.

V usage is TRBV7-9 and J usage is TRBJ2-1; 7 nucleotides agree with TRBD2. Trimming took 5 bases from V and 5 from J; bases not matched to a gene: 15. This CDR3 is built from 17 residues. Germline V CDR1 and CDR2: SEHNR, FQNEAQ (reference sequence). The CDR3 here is CASSPSGGGRAHNEQFF. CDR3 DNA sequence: TGTGCCAGCAGCCCTTCGGGAGGTGGGAGGGCCCACAATGAGCAGTTCTTC.

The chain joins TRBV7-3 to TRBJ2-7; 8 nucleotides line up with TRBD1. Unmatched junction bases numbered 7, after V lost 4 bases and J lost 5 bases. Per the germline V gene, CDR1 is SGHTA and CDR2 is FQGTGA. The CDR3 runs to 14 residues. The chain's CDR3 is CASSSTGTGHEQYF. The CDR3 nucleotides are TGTGCCAGCAGCTCTACCGGGACAGGCCACGAGCAGTACTTC.

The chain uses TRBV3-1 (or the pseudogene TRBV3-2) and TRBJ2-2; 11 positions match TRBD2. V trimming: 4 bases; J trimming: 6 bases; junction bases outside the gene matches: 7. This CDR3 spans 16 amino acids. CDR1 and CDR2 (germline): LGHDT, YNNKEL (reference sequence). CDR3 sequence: CASSLWLAGGAGELFF. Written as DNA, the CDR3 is TGTGCCAGCAGCCTATGGCTAGCGGGAGGAGCCGGGGAGCTGTTTTTT.

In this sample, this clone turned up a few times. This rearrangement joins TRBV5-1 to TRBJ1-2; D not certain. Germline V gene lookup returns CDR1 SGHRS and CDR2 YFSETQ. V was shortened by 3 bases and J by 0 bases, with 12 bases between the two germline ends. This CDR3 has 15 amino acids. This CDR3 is CASSYETEANYGYTF. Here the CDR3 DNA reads TGCGCCAGCAGCTACGAGACGGAAGCTAACTATGGCTACACCTTC.

The CDR3 DNA is TGTGCCAGCAGCCCAACGACTAGGTCTCAGTTCTTC. It codes for CASSPTTRSQFF. The genes are TRBV11-2 and TRBJ2-1, with D possibly matching TRBD2 (6 bases). CDR1 is SGHAT and CDR2 is FQNNGV in the germline V gene. Trimming took off 5 bases at V and 13 bases at J, with 15 bases between the two ends. The CDR3 covers 12 residues.

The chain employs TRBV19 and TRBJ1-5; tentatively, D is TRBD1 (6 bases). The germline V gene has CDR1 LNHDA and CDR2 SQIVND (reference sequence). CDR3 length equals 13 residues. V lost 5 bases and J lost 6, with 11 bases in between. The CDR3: CASSYRAGQPQHF. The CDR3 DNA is TGTGCCAGTAGTTACAGGGCGGGTCAGCCCCAGCATTTT.

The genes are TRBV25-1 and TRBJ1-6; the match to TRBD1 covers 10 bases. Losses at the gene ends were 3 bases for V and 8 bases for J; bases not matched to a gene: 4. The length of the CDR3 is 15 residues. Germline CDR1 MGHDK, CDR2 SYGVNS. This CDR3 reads CASSDPGQGYSPLHF. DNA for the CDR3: TGTGCCAGCAGTGACCCGGGACAGGGGTATTCACCCCTCCACTTT.

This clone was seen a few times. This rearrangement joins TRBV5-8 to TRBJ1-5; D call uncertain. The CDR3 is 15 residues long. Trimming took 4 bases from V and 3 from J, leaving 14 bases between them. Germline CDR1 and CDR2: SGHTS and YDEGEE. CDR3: CASSRGVGINQPQHF. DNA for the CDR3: TGTGCCAGCAGCCGTGGCGTGGGGATCAATCAGCCCCAGCATTTT.

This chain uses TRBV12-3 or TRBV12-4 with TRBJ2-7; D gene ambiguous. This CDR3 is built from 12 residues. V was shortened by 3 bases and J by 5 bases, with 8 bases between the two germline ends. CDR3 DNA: TGTGCCAGCAGTTTCATCTGGGACGAGCAGTACTTC. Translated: CASSFIWDEQYF.

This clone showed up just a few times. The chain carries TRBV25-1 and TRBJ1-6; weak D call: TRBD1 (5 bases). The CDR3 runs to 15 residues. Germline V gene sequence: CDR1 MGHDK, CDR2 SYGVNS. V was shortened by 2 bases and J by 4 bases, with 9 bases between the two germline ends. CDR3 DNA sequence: TGTGCCAGCAGTGAACGCGGGGCATATAATTCACCCCTCCACTTT. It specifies CASSERGAYNSPLHF. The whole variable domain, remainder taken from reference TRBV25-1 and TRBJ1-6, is EADIYQTPRYLVIGTGKKITLECSQTMGHDKMYWYQQDPGMELHLIHYSYGVNSTEKGDLSSESTVSRIRTEHFPLTLESARPSHTSQYLCASSERGAYNSPLHFGNGTRLTVT.

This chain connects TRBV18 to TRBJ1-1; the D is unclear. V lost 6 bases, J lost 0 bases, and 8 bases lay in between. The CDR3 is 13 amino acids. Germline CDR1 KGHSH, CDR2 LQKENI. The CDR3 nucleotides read TGTGCCAGCTCTGGTTACGTGAACACTGAAGCTTTCTTT. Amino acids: CASSGYVNTEAFF.

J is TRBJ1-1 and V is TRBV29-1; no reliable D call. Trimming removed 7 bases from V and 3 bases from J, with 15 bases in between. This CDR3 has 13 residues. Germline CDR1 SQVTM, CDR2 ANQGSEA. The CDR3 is CSASPLRDTEAFF. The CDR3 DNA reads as TGCAGCGCATCCCCCCTACGGGACACTGAAGCTTTCTTT.

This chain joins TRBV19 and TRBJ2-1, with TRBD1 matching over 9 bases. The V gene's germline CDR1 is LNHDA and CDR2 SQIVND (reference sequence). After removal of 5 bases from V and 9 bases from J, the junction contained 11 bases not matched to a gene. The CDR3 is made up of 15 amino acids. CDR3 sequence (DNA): TGTGCCAGTAGTCTGAGGACAGGGGCTATCAGTGAGCAGTTCTTC. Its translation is CASSLRTGAISEQFF.

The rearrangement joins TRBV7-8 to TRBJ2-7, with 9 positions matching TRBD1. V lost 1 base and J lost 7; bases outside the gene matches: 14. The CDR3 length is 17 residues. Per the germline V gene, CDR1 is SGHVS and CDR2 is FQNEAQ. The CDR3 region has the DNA TGTGCCAGCAGCTTAGGTCTTTTGAGACAGGGGGTTGGTGAGCAGTACTTC. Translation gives CASSLGLLRQGVGEQYF.

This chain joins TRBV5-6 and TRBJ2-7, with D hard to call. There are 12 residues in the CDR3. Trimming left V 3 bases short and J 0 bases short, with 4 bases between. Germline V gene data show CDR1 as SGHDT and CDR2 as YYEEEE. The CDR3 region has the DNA TGTGCCAGCAGCTGGAGCTCCTACGAGCAGTACTTC. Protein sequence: CASSWSSYEQYF.

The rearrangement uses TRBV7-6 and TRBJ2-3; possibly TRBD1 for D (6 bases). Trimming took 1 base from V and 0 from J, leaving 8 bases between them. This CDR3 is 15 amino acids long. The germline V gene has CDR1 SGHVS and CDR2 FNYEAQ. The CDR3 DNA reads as TGTGCCAGCAGCTTAGGGACAGTCAGCACAGATACGCAGTATTTT. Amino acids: CASSLGTVSTDTQYF.

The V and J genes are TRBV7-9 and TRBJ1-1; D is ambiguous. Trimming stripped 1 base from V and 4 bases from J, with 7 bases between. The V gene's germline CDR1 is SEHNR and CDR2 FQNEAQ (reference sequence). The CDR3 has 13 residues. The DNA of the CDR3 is TGTGCCAGCAGCTTAGAGGGAGCCACTGAAGCTTTCTTT. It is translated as CASSLEGATEAFF.

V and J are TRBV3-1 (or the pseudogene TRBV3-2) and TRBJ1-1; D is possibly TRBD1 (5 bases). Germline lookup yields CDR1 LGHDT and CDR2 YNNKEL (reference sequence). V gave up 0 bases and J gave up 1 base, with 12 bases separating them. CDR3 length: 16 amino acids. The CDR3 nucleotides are TGTGCCAGCAGCCAAGATATTGGGGGTGCGAACACTGAAGCTTTCTTT. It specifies CASSQDIGGANTEAFF.

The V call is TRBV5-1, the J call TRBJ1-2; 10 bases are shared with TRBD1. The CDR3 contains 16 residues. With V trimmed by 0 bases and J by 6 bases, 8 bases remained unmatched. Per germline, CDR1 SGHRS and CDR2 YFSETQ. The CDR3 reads CASSLGQGALLNGYTF. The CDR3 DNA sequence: TGCGCCAGCAGCTTGGGACAGGGGGCGCTTTTAAATGGCTACACCTTC.

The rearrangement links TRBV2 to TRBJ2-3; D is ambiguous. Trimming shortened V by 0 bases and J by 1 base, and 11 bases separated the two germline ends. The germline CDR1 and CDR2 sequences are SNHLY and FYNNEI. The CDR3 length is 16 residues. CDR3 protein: CASSEALAAGTDTQYF. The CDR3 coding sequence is TGTGCCAGCAGTGAAGCGCTTGCGGCAGGCACAGATACGCAGTATTTT.

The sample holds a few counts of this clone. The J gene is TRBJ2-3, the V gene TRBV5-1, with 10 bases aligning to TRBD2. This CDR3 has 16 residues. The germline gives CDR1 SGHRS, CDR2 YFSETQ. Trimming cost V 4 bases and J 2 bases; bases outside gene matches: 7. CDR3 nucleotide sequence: TGCGCCAGCAGCCCCCGACTAGCGGGTAACACAGATACGCAGTATTTT. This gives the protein CASSPRLAGNTDTQYF.

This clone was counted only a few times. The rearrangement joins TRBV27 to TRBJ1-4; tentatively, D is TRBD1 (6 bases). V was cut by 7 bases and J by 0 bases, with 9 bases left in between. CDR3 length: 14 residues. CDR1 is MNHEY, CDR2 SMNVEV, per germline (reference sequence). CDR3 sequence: CASTGHSTNEKLFF. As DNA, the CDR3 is TGTGCCAGCACGGGACATTCAACTAATGAAAAACTGTTTTTT.

CDR3 DNA sequence: TGTGCCAGCAGCCAAGCCTACGAGCAGTACTTC. This codes for CASSQAYEQYF. The chain has TRBV14 and TRBJ2-7; the D is unclear. Trimming shortened V by 1 base and J by 2 bases, and 0 bases separated the two germline ends. The V gene's germline CDR1 is SGHDN and CDR2 FVKESK. The CDR3 is made up of 11 amino acids.

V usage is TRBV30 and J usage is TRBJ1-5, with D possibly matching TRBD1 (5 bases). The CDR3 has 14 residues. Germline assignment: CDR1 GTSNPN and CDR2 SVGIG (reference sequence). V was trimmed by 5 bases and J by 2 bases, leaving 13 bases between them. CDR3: CAWGTRLGNQPQHF. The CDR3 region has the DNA TGTGCCTGGGGGACCCGGCTGGGCAATCAGCCCCAGCATTTT.

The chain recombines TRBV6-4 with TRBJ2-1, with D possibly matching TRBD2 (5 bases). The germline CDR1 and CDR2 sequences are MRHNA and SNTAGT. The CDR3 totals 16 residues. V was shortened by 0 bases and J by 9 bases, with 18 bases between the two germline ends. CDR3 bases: TGTGCCAGCAGTGACTCGCCACAAACTTTAGCGCTTGAGCAGTTCTTC. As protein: CASSDSPQTLALEQFF.